This is a list of T cell receptor beta chains from one sample in a study of blood T cell repertoires in COVID-19. Profiled with immunoSEQ multiplex PCR; TCRdb holds only in-frame clones, not every one. The sample lists approximately 59,000 clones, about 81% occurring once. Sequenced input: peripheral blood. These receptors originate from a man aged 60 to 75 with COVID-19, enrolled during active disease. CDR3s include the opening cysteine and the closing phenylalanine or tryptophan. The D gene is left open where the match is weak. Some rows have no size entry. The others give once, few or many, or a class for an expanded clone.

J gene | D gene | V gene | clone size | CDR3 DNA | CDR3 protein
TRBJ2-1 | TRBD1 | TRBV13 | - | TGTGCCAGCCGCGGGGACAGGGCCTACAATGAGCAGTTCTTC | CASRGDRAYNEQFF
TRBJ2-5 | - | TRBV6-5 | - | TGTGCCAGCTGTCAGGTTTTCCAAGAGACCCAGTACTTC | CASCQVFQETQYF
TRBJ2-5 | - | TRBV5-1 | - | TGCGCCAGCAGCTTGTACCCAGGCCCCCAAGAGACCCAGTACTTC | CASSLYPGPQETQYF
TRBJ1-5 | TRBD1 | TRBV5-1 | - | TGCGCCAGCAGCTTGGGGACAGGGGATAGCAATCAGCCCCAGCATTTT | CASSLGTGDSNQPQHF
TRBJ1-2 | - | TRBV6-5 | - | TGTGCCAGCAGTTATCGCGGTGATGGCTACACCTTC | CASSYRGDGYTF
TRBJ1-2 | - | TRBV19 | - | TGTGCCAGCAAGGGAGATTTCTATGGCTACACCTTC | CASKGDFYGYTF
TRBJ2-7 | TRBD1 | TRBV14 | - | TGTGCCAGCAGCCAAGACGCAGGGGGCAAATACGAGCAGTACTTC | CASSQDAGGKYEQYF
TRBJ2-5 | TRBD1 | TRBV7-8 | - | TGTGCCAGCAGCTTCTGGACAGGGTCCCCCGAGACCCAGTACTTC | CASSFWTGSPETQYF
TRBJ1-5 | - | TRBV19 | - | TGTGCCAGTAGTATAGCAACGGTCGAGGCCCAGCATTTT | CASSIATVEAQHF
TRBJ2-7 | TRBD1 | TRBV2 | - | TGTGCCAGCAGTGAAGCAGAGGGACAGGGCATAAGGTCCTACGAGCAGTACTTC | CASSEAEGQGIRSYEQYF
TRBJ1-5 | - | TRBV7-9 | - | TGTGCCAGCAGCTTAGGGACAGCCAATCAGCCCCAGCATTTT | CASSLGTANQPQHF
TRBJ2-3 | TRBD2 | TRBV10-3 | - | TGTGCCATCAGTGAGTTGGCTAGCGGATCCACAGATACGCAGTATTTT | CAISELASGSTDTQYF
TRBJ1-1 | - | TRBV30 | - | TGTGCCTGGAATACCGGGGGGGGTGGCACTGAAGCTTTCTTT | CAWNTGGGGTEAFF
TRBJ1-3 | - | TRBV25-1 | - | TGTGCCACCTCGAGAGGGTCGCGAGGAAACACCATATATTTT | CATSRGSRGNTIYF
TRBJ1-6 | - | TRBV12-1 | once | TGTGCCAGCAGCTTTCGGCGCAGGGGTTACAATTCACCCCTCCACTTT | CASSFRRRGYNSPLHF
TRBJ1-5 | - | TRBV5-5 | once | TGTGCCAGCAGCCCGTCGGGGGGGGACAATCAGCCCCAGCATTTT | CASSPSGGDNQPQHF
TRBJ2-7 | - | TRBV7-6 | - | TGTGCCAGCAGCTCGATTGGGGGGAGCTCCTACGAGCAGTACTTC | CASSSIGGSSYEQYF
TRBJ2-7 | TRBD1 | TRBV15 | - | TGTGCCACCAGCAGAGGGGACAGGGGGTTCGAGCAGTACTTC | CATSRGDRGFEQYF
TRBJ2-3 | TRBD2 | TRBV2 | - | TGTGCCAGCAGTGAGCTAGCGGGGGAAACGCAGTATTTT | CASSELAGETQYF
TRBJ2-2 | - | TRBV9 | - | TGTGCCAGCAGCGTAACAAGAGGGGAGCTGTTTTTT | CASSVTRGELFF
TRBJ2-2 | - | TRBV12-5 | few | TGTGCTAGTGGTTTGGTCCCCCAGGGTTTCAGTACCGGGGAGCTGTTTTTT | CASGLVPQGFSTGELFF
TRBJ2-3 | TRBD2 | TRBV4-3 | - | TGCGCCAGCAGCCAAGTTGCGGGAGGGCCAGCGGGAGATACGCAGTATTTT | CASSQVAGGPAGDTQYF
TRBJ2-3 | TRBD2 | TRBV11-1 | - | TGTGCCAGCGGTCCGGGACTAGCGTACTCAGATACGCAGTATTTT | CASGPGLAYSDTQYF
TRBJ2-7 | TRBD1 | TRBV9 | once | TGTGCCAGCAGCGTAGGTTGGACAGGGCCCGGATCCTACGAGCAGTACTTC | CASSVGWTGPGSYEQYF
TRBJ1-3 | - | TRBV30 | - | TGTGCCTGGAGTGGGTATTCTACTGGAAACACCATATATTTT | CAWSGYSTGNTIYF
TRBJ2-3 | TRBD2 | TRBV5-1 | - | TGCGCCAGCAGCTTGGGGACTAGCGGGAACACAGATACGCAGTATTTT | CASSLGTSGNTDTQYF
TRBJ2-2 | - | TRBV7-8 | - | TGTGCCAGCAGCTCCACTCCCAACACCGGGGAGCTGTTTTTT | CASSSTPNTGELFF
TRBJ1-2 | - | TRBV19 | - | TGTGCCAGTAGTATGAACGGGCAGGGCTATGGCTACACCTTC | CASSMNGQGYGYTF
TRBJ1-2 | - | TRBV5-8 | - | TGTGCCAGCAGCTGGTATTCAGGGGAGGGCTATGGCTACACCTTC | CASSWYSGEGYGYTF
TRBJ2-1 | TRBD2 | TRBV27 | - | TGTGCCAGCAGTTTAAATAGACTAGCGGGAGGGCCTTCCTACAATGAGCAGTTCTTC | CASSLNRLAGGPSYNEQFF
TRBJ2-1 | - | TRBV2 | - | TGTGCCAGCAGTGTGGAGAGGGAGAATGAGCAGTTCTTC | CASSVERENEQFF
TRBJ2-3 | - | TRBV4-2 | once | TGTGCCAGCAGCCAAGCTAGGGCAGGGGGGGATACGCAGTATTTT | CASSQARAGGDTQYF
TRBJ2-1 | TRBD2 | TRBV4-2 | - | TGTGCCAGCAGCCAAGCAGCGGGTCTAGCGGTGCTCTACAATGAGCAGTTCTTC | CASSQAAGLAVLYNEQFF
TRBJ2-7 | TRBD1 | TRBV4-3 | - | TGCGCCAGCAGCCACGACTGGGGACAGGATTACGAGCAGTACTTC | CASSHDWGQDYEQYF
TRBJ2-2 | - | TRBV25-1 | - | TGTGCCAGCAGTGATTCGCGACACGCGAACACCGGGGAGCTGTTTTTT | CASSDSRHANTGELFF
TRBJ2-3 | TRBD2 | TRBV11-2 | few | TGTGCCAGCAGCAACTTGGGTGCGGGGGGAGGTGTGGGCGATACGCAGTATTTT | CASSNLGAGGGVGDTQYF
TRBJ2-3 | TRBD2 | TRBV19 | - | TGTGCCAGTAGTACCCGGACTAGCGGGAGTACAGATACGCAGTATTTT | CASSTRTSGSTDTQYF
TRBJ2-7 | TRBD1 | TRBV5-6 | - | TGTGCCAGCAGCCTCGACAGGGGCGAGCAGTACTTC | CASSLDRGEQYF
TRBJ2-5 | TRBD2 | TRBV11-2 | - | TGTGCCAGCAGCCCCCTAGCGGGGGGGGGTGAGACCCAGTACTTC | CASSPLAGGGETQYF
TRBJ1-6 | - | TRBV18 | few | TGTGCCAGCTCAAGGGATTTGGAGGGATCACCCCTCCACTTT | CASSRDLEGSPLHF
TRBJ2-1 | - | TRBV20-1 | - | TGCAGTGCTAGTAAGTTCGCGGGCACCTCCTACAATGAGCAGTTCTTC | CSASKFAGTSYNEQFF
TRBJ1-4 | - | TRBV7-9 | once | TGTGCCAGCAGCTTACCTACCGTGGTCAGGGAAAAACTGTTTTTT | CASSLPTVVREKLFF
TRBJ2-7 | - | TRBV27 | once | TGTGCCAGCAGTCCAGGGGCGACCTACGAGCAGTACTTC | CASSPGATYEQYF
TRBJ2-3 | TRBD2 | TRBV18 | - | TGTGCCAGCTCACCCGGGACTAAATCCGCAGATACGCAGTATTTT | CASSPGTKSADTQYF
TRBJ2-6 | - | TRBV6-1 | - | TGTGCCAGCAGTGTCGAAGACAGAGCCTCAGGCGGGGCCAACGTCCTGACTTTC | CASSVEDRASGGANVLTF
TRBJ1-3 | - | TRBV12-5 | - | TGTGCTAGTGGTTTGCCTCAAGGGGCTTCTGGAAACACCATATATTTT | CASGLPQGASGNTIYF
TRBJ1-1 | TRBD1 | TRBV5-1 | - | TGCGCCAGCAGCTCCGGGACAGGGAACACTGAAGCTTTCTTT | CASSSGTGNTEAFF
TRBJ2-7 | TRBD2 | TRBV6-1 | - | TGTGCCAGCAGTGGCCGGACTAGCGGGAGGGGAGACTACGAGCAGTACTTC | CASSGRTSGRGDYEQYF
TRBJ1-5 | TRBD1 | TRBV5-1 | - | TGCGCCAGCAGTCCGGGACAGGGACATCAGCCCCAGCATTTT | CASSPGQGHQPQHF
TRBJ2-2 | TRBD2 | TRBV6-5 | - | TGTGCCAGCAGACCTACTAGCGGGAACACCGGGGAGCTGTTTTTT | CASRPTSGNTGELFF
TRBJ2-1 | TRBD2 | TRBV10-3 | - | TGTGCCATCAGTGAGCCACCCCCTAGCGGGAGGATGAATGAGCAGTTCTTC | CAISEPPPSGRMNEQFF
TRBJ2-2 | TRBD1 | TRBV27 | - | TGTGCCAGCGGCCAACAGCGCCGGGACAGAAGTAACACCGGGGAGCTGTTTTTT | CASGQQRRDRSNTGELFF
TRBJ1-5 | - | TRBV2 | - | TGTGCCAGCAGTGAACATGGCAATCAGCCCCAGCATTTT | CASSEHGNQPQHF
TRBJ2-7 | - | TRBV10-2 | - | TGCGCCAGCAGTAAAAACAGCTACGAGCAGTACTTC | CASSKNSYEQYF